This T cell receptor (beta chain) was identified in a study of blood T cell repertoires in COVID-19. Background on the study: Researchers got acute and convalescent COVID-19 samples from the United States, Italy and Spain. T cells, B-cell-depleted T cells, or PBMCs supplied cDNA or gDNA.

V was clipped by 0 bases and J by 7 bases; unmatched bases: 3. Germline CDR1 is LNHNV and CDR2 is YYDKDF (reference sequence). The CDR3 consists of 16 residues. Original handling: Researchers report that nucleated cell counts were estimated from reference gene primer amplification. Profiling relied on immunoSEQ multiplex PCR, and the TCRdb table lists in-frame clones only, not all of them. Clone size and V and J calls were adopted from that table, with D and trimming inferred from the DNA. The table has more than 110,000 clones, approximately 90% seen once. The sequenced sample consisted of peripheral blood. The TCR originated in a woman between 35 and 50 years old with acute or convalescent COVID-19. The chain links TRBV15 to TRBJ2-1; 13 bases map to TRBD2. As DNA, the CDR3 is TGTGCCACCAGCAGAGAAGGACTAGCGGGAGAAAATGAGCAGTTCTTC. It codes for CATSREGLAGENEQFF.